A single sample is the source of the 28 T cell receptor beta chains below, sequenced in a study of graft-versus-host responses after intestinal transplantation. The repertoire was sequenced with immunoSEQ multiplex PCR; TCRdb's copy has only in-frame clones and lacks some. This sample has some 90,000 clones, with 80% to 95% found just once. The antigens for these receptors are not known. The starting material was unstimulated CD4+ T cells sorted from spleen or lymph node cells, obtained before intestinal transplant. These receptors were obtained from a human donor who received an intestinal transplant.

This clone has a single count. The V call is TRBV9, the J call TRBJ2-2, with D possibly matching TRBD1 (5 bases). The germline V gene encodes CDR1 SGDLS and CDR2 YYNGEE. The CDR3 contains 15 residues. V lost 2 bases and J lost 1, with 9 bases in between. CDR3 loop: CASSVQGLNTGELFF. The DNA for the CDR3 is TGTGCCAGCAGCGTGCAGGGATTGAACACCGGGGAGCTGTTTTTT. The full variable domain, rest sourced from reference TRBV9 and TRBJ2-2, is DSGVTQTPKHLITATGQRVTLRCSPRSGDLSVYWYQQSLDQGLQFLIQYYNGEERAKGNILERFSAQQFPDLHSELNLSSLELGDSALYFCASSVQGLNTGELFFGEGSRLTVL.

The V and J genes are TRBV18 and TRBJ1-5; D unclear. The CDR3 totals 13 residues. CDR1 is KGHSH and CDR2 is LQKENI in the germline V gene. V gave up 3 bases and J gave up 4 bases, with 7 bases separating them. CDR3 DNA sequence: TGTGCCAGCTCACCCCAGGAAAATCAGCCCCAGCATTTT. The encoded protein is CASSPQENQPQHF.

The chain's CDR3 is CASSLGGTSQETQYF. The CDR3 coding sequence is TGTGCCAGCAGCTTAGGAGGGACATCGCAAGAGACCCAGTACTTC. The chain employs TRBV11-2 and TRBJ2-5; D possibly corresponds to TRBD1 (6 bases). CDR1 and CDR2 from the germline V gene are SGHAT and FQNNGV. Trimming removed 1 base at V and 2 bases at J, with 11 bases between. This CDR3 is built from 15 residues.

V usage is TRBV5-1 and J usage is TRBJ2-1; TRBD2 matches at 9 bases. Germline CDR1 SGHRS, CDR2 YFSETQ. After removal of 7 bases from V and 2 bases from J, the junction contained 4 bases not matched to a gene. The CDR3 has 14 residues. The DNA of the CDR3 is TGCGCCAGCCAAGGGACTAGCCCCTACAATGAGCAGTTCTTC. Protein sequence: CASQGTSPYNEQFF.

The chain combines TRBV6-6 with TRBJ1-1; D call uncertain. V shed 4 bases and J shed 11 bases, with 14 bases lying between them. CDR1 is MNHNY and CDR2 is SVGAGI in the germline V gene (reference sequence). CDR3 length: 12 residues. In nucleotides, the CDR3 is TGTGCCAGCAGTTCCAGGTCGGGAGAGGCTTTCTTT. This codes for CASSSRSGEAFF.

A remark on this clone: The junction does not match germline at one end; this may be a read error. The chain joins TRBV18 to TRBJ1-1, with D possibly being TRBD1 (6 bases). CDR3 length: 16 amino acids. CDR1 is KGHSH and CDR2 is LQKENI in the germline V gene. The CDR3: CASSPLLGQTNTEAFF. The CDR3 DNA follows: TGTGCCAGCTCGCCACTCCTCGGACAGACGAACACTGAAGCTTTCTTT.

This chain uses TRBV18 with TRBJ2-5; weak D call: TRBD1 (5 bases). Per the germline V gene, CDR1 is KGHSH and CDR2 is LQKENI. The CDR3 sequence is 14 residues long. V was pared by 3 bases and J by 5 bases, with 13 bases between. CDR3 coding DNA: TGTGCCAGCTCACCCCTAGGTGGGGCCGAGACCCAGTACTTC. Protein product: CASSPLGGAETQYF.

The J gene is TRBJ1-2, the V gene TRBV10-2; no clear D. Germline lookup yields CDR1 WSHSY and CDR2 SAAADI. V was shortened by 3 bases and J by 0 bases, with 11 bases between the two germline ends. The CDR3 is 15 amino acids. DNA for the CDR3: TGCGCCAGCAGTGACCCGGGATTAGCTAACTATGGCTACACCTTC. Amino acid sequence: CASSDPGLANYGYTF.

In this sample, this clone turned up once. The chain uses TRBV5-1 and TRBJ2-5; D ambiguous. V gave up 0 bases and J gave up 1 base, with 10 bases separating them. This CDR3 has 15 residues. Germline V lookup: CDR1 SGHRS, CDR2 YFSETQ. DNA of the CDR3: TGCGCCAGCAGCTTGGCCCAAGAGATCCAAGAGACCCAGTACTTC. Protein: CASSLAQEIQETQYF.

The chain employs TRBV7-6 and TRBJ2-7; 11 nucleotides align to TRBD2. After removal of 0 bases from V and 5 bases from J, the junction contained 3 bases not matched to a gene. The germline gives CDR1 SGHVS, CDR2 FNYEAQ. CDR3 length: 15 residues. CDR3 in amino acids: CASSLASGRANEQYF. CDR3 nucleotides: TGTGCCAGCAGCTTAGCTAGCGGGAGGGCCAACGAGCAGTACTTC.

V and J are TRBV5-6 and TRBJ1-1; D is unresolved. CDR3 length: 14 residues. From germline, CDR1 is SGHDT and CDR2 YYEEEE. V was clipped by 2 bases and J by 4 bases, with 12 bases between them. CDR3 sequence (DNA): TGTGCCAGCAGCTTTGACCAGAGAAGCACTGAAGCTTTCTTT. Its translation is CASSFDQRSTEAFF.

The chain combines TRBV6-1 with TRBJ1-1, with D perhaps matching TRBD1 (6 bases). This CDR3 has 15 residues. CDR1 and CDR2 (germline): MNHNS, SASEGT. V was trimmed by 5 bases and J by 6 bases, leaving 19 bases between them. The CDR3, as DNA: TGTGCCAGCAGTTCCCCTTCTACAGGGTCAGCTGAAGCTTTCTTT. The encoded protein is CASSSPSTGSAEAFF.

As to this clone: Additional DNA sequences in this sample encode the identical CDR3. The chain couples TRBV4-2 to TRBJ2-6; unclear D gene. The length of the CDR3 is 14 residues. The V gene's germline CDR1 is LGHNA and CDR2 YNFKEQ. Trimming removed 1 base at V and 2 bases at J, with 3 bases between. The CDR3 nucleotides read TGTGCCAGCAGCCAAGGTGCTGGGGCCAACGTCCTGACTTTC. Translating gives CASSQGAGANVLTF.

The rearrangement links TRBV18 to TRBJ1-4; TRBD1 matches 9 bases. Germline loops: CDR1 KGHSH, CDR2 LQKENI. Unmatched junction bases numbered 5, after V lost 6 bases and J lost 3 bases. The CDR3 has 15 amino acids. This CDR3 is CASSWTGDANEKLFF. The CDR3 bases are TGTGCCAGCTCCTGGACAGGGGATGCTAATGAAAAACTGTTTTTT.

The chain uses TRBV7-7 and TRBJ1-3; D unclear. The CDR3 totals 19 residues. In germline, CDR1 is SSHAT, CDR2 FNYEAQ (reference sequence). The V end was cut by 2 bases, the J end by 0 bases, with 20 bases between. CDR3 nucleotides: TGTGCCAGCAGCTTAATCTTGGCCAGGCCCGACGTCTCTGGAAACACCATATATTTT. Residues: CASSLILARPDVSGNTIYF. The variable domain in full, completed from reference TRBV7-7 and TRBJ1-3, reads GAGVSQSPRYKVTKRGQDVTLRCDPISSHATLYWYQQALGQGPEFLTYFNYEAQPDKSGLPSDRFSAERPEGSISTLTIQRTEQRDSAMYRCASSLILARPDVSGNTIYFGEGSWLTVV.

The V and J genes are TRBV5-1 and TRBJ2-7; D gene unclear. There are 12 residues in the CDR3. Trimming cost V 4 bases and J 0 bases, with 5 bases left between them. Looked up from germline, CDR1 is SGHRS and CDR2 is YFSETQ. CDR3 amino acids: CASSIPSYEQYF. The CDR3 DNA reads TGCGCCAGCAGCATTCCCTCCTACGAGCAGTACTTC.

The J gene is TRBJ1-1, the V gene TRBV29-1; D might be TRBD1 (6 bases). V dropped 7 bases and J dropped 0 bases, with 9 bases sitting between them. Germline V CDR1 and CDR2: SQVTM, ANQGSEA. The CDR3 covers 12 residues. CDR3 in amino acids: CSAGHLNTEAFF. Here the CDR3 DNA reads TGCAGCGCGGGACACCTGAACACTGAAGCTTTCTTT.

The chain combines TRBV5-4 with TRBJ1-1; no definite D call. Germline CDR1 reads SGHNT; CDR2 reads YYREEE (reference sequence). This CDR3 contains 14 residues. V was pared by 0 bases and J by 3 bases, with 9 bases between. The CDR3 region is CASSLADADTEAFF. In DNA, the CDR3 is TGTGCCAGCAGCTTGGCGGATGCGGACACTGAAGCTTTCTTT.

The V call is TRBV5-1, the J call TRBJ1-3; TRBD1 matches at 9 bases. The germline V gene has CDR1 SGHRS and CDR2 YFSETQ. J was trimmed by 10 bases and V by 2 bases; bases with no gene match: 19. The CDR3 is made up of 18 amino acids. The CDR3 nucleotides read TGCGCCAGCAGCTTAGGGGACAGGGAAAGTGGAACGGGGCGGACCATATATTTT. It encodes CASSLGDRESGTGRTIYF.

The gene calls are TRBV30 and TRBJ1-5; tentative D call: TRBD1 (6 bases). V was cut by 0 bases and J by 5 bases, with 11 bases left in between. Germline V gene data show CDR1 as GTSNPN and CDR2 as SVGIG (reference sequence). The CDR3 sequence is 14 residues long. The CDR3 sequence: CAWSVQGGDQPQHF. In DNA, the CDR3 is TGTGCCTGGAGTGTACAGGGAGGGGATCAGCCCCAGCATTTT.

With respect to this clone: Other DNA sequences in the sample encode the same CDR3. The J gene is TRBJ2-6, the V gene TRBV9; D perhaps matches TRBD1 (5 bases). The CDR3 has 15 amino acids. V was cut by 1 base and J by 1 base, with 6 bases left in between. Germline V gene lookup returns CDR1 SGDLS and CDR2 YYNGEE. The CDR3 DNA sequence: TGTGCCAGCAGCGTACAGGGTTCTGGGGCCAACGTCCTGACTTTC. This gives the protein CASSVQGSGANVLTF.

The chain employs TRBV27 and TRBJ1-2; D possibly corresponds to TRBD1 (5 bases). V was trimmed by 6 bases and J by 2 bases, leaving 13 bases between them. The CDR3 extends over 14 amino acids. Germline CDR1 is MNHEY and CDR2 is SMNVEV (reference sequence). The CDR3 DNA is TGTGCCAGCAGGGGATCGACAGTGAACTATGGCTACACCTTC. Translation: CASRGSTVNYGYTF.

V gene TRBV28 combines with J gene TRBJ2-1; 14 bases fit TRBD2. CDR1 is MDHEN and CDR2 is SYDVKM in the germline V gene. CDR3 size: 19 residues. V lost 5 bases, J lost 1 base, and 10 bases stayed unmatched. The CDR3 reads CASSLNPGLAGGSYNEQFF. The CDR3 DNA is TGTGCCAGCAGTCTAAACCCTGGACTAGCGGGAGGATCCTACAATGAGCAGTTCTTC.

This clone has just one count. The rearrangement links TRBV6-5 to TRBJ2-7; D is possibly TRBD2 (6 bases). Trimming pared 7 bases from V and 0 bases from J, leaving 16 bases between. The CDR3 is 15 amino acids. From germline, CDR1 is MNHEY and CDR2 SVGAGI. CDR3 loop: CASTHPSEGSYEQYF. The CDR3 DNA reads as TGTGCCAGCACCCACCCTAGCGAGGGCTCCTACGAGCAGTACTTC.

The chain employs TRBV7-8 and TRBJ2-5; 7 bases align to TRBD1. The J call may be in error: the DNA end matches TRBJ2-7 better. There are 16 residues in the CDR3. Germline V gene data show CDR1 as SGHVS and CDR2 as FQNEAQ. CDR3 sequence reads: CASTFEAGQETYEQYF. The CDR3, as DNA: TGTGCCAGCACATTTGAGGCCGGACAGGAAACCTACGAGCAGTACTTC.

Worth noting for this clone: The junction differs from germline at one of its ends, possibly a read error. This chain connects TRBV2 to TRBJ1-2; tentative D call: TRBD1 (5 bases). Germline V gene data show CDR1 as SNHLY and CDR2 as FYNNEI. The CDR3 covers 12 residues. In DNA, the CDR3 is TGTGCCAGCGGTGACGGGGACTACGGCTACACCTTC. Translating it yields CASGDGDYGYTF.

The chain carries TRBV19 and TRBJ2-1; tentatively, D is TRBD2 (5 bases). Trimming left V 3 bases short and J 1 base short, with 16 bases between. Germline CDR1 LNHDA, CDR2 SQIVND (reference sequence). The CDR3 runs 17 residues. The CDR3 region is CASSMSERWLSYNEQFF. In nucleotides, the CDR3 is TGTGCCAGTAGTATGTCGGAGCGGTGGCTTTCCTACAATGAGCAGTTCTTC. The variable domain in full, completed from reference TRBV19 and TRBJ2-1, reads DGGITQSPKYLFRKEGQNVTLSCEQNLNHDAMYWYRQDPGQGLRLIYYSQIVNDFQKGDIAEGYSVSREKKESFPLTVTSAQKNPTAFYLCASSMSERWLSYNEQFFGPGTRLTVL.

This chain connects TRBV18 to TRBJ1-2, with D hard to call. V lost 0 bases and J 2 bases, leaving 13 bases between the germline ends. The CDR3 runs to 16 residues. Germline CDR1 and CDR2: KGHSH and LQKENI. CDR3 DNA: TGTGCCAGCTCACCACCCCCAGGCAGGAAAAACTATGGCTACACCTTC. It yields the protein CASSPPPGRKNYGYTF.